Sequencing of this T cell receptor (beta chain) was carried out in a study of molecular identifiers for immune sequencing clone quantification. Background on the study: Replicate RNA from around 20,000 or 100,000 naive CD8 T cells formed five aliquots; four were sequenced. Whole-study findings and limits: In naive cells, clones above 20 RNA copies held under 1% of molecules, whereas in effector cells they held over 99%.

The CDR3 contains 14 residues. The V gene's germline CDR1 is LGHNA and CDR2 YSLEER. Sorting defined naive CD8 T cells as CD8+CD4-CCR7+CD45RA+. Comment on this clonotype: Its antigen is undetermined. This may be a read error: a much more frequent sequence differs by one nucleotide.

For bulk TCR libraries, previously described methods and listed TCR primers were used. Each CDR3 protein gets one entry after TCRdb re-called the PCR reads with MiXCR. The data contain some 89,000 distinct CDR3 sequences, 20% to 25% of them seen just once; the ten biggest clones take up approximately 0.94%. V usage is TRBV4-3 and J usage is TRBJ1-1; the D is unclear. The specimen sequenced was naive CD8+ T cells from blood, with Jurkat cell RNA spiked in. Indicated subset: FACS-sorted CD8+CD4-CCR7+CD45RA+ naive T cells. The TCR was taken from a human donor in good health. Some libraries in this study had Jurkat cell RNA spiked in. Here the CDR3 reads CAGSQTSGDTEAFF. The CDR3 nucleotides read TGCGCCGGCAGCCAGACTAGCGGGGACACTGAAGCTTTCTTT.